These 6 T cell receptor beta chains were sequenced from one sample in a study of Graves' ophthalmopathy and Graves' hyperthyroidism. Investigators amplified TCR beta CDR3 regions from RNA transcripts. RT-PCR was first run with HTBI primers, then multiplex PCR in a second round. TCRdb called the multiplex PCR reads again in MiXCR, with one record for every CDR3 protein. The table shows a few hundred thousand distinct CDR3 sequences, with less than 40% occurring only once. Sequencing input: peripheral blood or thyroid tissue (not recorded which). The source is an adult man with Graves' hyperthyroidism.

The sample holds many counts of this clonotype. Germline is not matched at one junction end, which may reflect a read error. The rearrangement joins TRBV7-7 to TRBJ2-2; the match to TRBD2 covers 10 bases. The CDR3 is 18 residues long. Looked up from germline, CDR1 is SSHAT and CDR2 is FNYEAQ (reference sequence). This chain's CDR3 is CASSFKPLAGTNTGELFF. The CDR3 DNA is TGTGCTAGCAGCTTTAAACCACTAGCGGGGACGAACACCGGGGAGCTGTTTTTT.

This clonotype was detected many times. The chain is built from TRBV7-8 and TRBJ1-3; unclear D gene. The germline gives CDR1 SGHVS, CDR2 FQNEAQ. CDR3 size: 14 residues. V lost 5 bases, J lost 0 bases, and 8 bases lay in between. CDR3 nucleotides: TGTGCCAGCAGCCGGAGAATCTCTGGAAACACCATATATTTT. Protein product: CASSRRISGNTIYF.

V is TRBV24-1 and J is TRBJ2-7, with D possibly being TRBD1 (6 bases). The V gene's germline CDR1 is KGHDR and CDR2 SFDVKD. The length of the CDR3 is 13 residues. V lost 7 bases and J lost 7, with 16 bases in between. The CDR3, as DNA: TGTGCCACCAGCGGGACACCCTACAATGAGCAGTACTTC. This codes for CATSGTPYNEQYF.

This clonotype turned up a few times. The rearrangement links TRBV7-2 to TRBJ1-1; D may be TRBD1 (6 bases). This CDR3 contains 16 residues. Trimming removed 8 bases from V and 6 bases from J, with 25 bases in between. Germline lookup yields CDR1 SGHTA and CDR2 FQGNSA. CDR3: CASSPALTQGRAEAFF. DNA for the CDR3: TGTGCCAGCTCACCCGCATTGACACAGGGAAGAGCTGAAGCTTTCTTT.

Turning to this clonotype: No DNA is shown, since the ends of the CDR3 on it are uncertain; the CDR3 is the one TCRdb lists. The chain carries TRBV10-3 and TRBJ2-5; the table's D call, TRBD2, was not checked against the DNA. In germline, CDR1 is ENHRY, CDR2 SYGVKD. With termini counted, the CDR3 has 14 amino acids. CDR3 residues: CAICSARDFPIQYF.

This clonotype was counted between two and nine times. The J gene is TRBJ1-2, the V gene TRBV6-6, with D unclear. The CDR3 has 14 amino acids. V was clipped by 5 bases and J by 7 bases, with 17 bases between them. Germline V CDR1 and CDR2: MNHNY, SVGAGI (reference sequence). The CDR3 protein is CASSEARGSGGYTF. As DNA, the CDR3 is TGTGCCAGCAGTGAAGCGAGAGGGTCGGGTGGCTACACCTTC.